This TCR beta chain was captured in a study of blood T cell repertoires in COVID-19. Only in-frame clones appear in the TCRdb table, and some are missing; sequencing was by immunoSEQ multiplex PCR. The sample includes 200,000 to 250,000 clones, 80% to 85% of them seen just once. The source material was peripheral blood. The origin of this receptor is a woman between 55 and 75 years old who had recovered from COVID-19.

CDR3 sequence reads: CATSRVGTSGGGVTDTQYF. CDR3 in DNA: TGTGCCACCAGCAGAGTCGGGACTAGCGGGGGGGGAGTAACAGATACGCAGTATTTT. The V and J genes are TRBV15 and TRBJ2-3; TRBD2 agrees at 16 bases. Germline CDR1 LNHNV, CDR2 YYDKDF (reference sequence). The V and J ends lost 1 base and 3 bases, in that order; junction bases with no gene match: 7. The CDR3 has 19 amino acids.